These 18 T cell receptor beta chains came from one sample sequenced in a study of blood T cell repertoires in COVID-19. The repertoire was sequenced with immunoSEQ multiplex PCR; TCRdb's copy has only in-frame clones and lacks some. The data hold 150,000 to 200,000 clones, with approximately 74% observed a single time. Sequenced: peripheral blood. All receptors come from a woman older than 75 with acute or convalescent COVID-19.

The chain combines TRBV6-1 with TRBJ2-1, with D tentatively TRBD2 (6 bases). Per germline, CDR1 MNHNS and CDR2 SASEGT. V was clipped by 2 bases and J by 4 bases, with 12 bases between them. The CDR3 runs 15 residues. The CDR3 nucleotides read TGTGCCAGCAGTGAATCCGGGACTCCGTACAATGAGCAGTTCTTC. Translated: CASSESGTPYNEQFF.

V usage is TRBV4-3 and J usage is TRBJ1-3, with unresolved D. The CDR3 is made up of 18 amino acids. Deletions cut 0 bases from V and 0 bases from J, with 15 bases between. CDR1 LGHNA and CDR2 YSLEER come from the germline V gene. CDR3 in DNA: TGCGCCAGCAGCCAAGATAACGCCGTGACTTACTCTGGAAACACCATATATTTT. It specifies CASSQDNAVTYSGNTIYF.

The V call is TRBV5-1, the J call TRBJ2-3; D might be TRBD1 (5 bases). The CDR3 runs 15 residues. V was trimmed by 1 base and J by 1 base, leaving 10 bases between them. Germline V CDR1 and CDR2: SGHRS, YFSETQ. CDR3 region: CASSLQTARTDTQYF. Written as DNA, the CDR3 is TGCGCCAGCAGCTTGCAGACAGCTCGCACAGATACGCAGTATTTT.

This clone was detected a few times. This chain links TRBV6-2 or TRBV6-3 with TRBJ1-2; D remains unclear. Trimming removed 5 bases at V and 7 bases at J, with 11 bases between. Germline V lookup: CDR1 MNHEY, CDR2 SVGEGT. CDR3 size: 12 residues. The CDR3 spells CASSKLRFGYTF. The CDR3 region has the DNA TGTGCCAGCAGTAAACTGAGGTTTGGCTACACCTTC.

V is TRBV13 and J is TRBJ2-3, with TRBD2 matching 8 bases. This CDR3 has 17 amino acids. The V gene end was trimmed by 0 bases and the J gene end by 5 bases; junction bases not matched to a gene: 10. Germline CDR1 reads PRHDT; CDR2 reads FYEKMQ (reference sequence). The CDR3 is CASSLGGLAGLGDTQYF. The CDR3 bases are TGTGCCAGCAGCTTAGGAGGGTTAGCGGGATTGGGAGATACGCAGTATTTT. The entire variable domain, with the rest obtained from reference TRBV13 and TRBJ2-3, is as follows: AAGVIQSPRHLIKEKRETATLKCYPIPRHDTVYWYQQGPGQDPQFLISFYEKMQSDKGSIPDRFSAQQFSDYHSELNMSSLELGDSALYFCASSLGGLAGLGDTQYFGPGTRLTVL.

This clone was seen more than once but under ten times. DNA for the CDR3: TGTGCCAGCAGCTCCAGCCTAGGGGGGGTAAATAATTCACCCCTCCACTTT. This encodes CASSSSLGGVNNSPLHF. The rearrangement links TRBV7-2 to TRBJ1-6; D might be TRBD1 (6 bases). This CDR3 is 17 amino acids long. From germline, CDR1 is SGHTA and CDR2 FQGNSA. V lost 4 bases and J 5 bases, leaving 18 bases between the germline ends. The full variable domain, rest sourced from reference TRBV7-2 and TRBJ1-6, is GAGVSQSPSNKVTEKGKDVELRCDPISGHTALYWYRQSLGQGLEFLIYFQGNSAPDKSGLPSDRFSAERTGGSVSTLTIQRTQQEDSAVYLCASSSSLGGVNNSPLHFGNGTRLTVT.

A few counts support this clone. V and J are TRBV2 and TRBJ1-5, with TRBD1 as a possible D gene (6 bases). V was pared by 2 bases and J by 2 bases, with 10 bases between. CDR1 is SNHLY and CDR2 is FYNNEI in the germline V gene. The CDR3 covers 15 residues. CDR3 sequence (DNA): TGTGCCAGCAGTGAATCCAGGGGAGGCAATCAGCCCCAGCATTTT. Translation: CASSESRGGNQPQHF.

CDR3 sequence reads: CASSPQTGGNYEQYF. CDR3 coding DNA: TGCGCCAGCAGCCCGCAGACAGGGGGCAACTACGAGCAGTACTTC. J is TRBJ2-7 and V is TRBV4-1; 10 bases fit TRBD1. The CDR3 has 15 amino acids. With V trimmed by 4 bases and J by 3 bases, 6 bases remained unmatched. Germline CDR1 and CDR2: MGHRA and YSYEKL.

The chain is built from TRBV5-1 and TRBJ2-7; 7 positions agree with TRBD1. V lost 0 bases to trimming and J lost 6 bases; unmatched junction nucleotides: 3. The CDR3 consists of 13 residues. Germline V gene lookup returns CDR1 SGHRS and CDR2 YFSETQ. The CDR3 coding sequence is TGCGCCAGCAGCTTGGAGACAGGGAGCGAGCAGTACTTC. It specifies CASSLETGSEQYF.

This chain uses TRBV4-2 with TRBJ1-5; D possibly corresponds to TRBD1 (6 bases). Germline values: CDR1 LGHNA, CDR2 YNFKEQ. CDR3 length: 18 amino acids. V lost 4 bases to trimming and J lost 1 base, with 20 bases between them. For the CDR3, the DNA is TGTGCCAGCAGCCCAGAAGATTACAGGGTGTCAAGCAATCAGCCCCAGCATTTT. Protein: CASSPEDYRVSSNQPQHF.

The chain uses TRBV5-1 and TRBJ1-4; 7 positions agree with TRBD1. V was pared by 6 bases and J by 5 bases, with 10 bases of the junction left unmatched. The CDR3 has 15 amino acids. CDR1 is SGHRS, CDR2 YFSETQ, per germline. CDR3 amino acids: CASKLLGQSNEKLFF. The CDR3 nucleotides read TGCGCCAGCAAACTTTTGGGACAGTCCAATGAAAAACTGTTTTTT.

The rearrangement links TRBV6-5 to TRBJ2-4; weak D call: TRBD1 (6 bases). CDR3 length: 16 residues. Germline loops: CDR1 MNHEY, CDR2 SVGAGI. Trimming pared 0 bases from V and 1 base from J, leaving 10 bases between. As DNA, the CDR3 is TGTGCCAGCAGTTACTCGGGCACAGGGGCCAAAAACATTCAGTACTTC. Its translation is CASSYSGTGAKNIQYF.

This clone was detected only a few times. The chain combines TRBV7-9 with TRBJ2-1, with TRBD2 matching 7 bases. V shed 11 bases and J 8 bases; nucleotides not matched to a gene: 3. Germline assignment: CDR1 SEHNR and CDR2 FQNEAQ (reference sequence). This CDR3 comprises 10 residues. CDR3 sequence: CAAGDYEQFF. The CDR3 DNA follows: TGTGCCGCGGGAGACTATGAGCAGTTCTTC.

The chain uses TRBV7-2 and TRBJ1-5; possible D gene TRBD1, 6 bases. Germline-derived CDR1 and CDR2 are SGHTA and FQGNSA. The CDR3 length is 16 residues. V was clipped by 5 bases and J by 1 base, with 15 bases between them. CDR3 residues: CASSQDSLGSNQPQHF. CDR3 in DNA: TGTGCCAGCAGCCAGGACAGCCTGGGGAGCAATCAGCCCCAGCATTTT.

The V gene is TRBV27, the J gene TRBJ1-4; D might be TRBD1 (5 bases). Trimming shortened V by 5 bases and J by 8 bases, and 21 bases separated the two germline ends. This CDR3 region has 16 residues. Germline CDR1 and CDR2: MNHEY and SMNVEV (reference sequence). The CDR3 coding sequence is TGTGCCAGCAGTCCCCACGACAGAATCCGTAAGGAAAAACTGTTTTTT. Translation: CASSPHDRIRKEKLFF.

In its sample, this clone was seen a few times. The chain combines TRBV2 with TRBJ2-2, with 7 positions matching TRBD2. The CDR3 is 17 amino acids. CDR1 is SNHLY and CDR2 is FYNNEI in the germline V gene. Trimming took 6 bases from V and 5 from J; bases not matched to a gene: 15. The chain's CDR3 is CASSLIILADTTGELFF. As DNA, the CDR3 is TGTGCCAGCAGCCTAATCATCCTAGCGGACACTACCGGGGAGCTGTTTTTT.

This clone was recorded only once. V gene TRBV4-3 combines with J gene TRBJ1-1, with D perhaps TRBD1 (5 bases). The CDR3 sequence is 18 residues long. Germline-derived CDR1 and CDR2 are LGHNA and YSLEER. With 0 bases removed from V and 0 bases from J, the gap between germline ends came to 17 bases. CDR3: CASSQDILGGSMNTEAFF. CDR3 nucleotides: TGCGCCAGCAGCCAAGATATTTTGGGGGGAAGTATGAACACTGAAGCTTTCTTT.

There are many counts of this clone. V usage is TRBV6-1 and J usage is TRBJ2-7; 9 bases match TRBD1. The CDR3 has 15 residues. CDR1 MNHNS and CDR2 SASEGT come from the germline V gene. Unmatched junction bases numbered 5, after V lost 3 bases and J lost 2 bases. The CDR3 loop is CASSEPQGAAYEQYF. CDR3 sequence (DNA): TGTGCCAGCAGTGAGCCACAGGGGGCGGCCTACGAGCAGTACTTC.